This T cell receptor beta chain was observed in a study of T cell repertoires in cytomegalovirus infection. TCRdb processed the reads anew with MiXCR; each CDR3 protein has one entry. Of about 280,000 distinct CDR3 sequences listed, 20% to 25% were seen once; the top ten hold approximately 19%. This CDR3 has 12 residues. Germline V CDR1 and CDR2: SQVTM, ANQGSEA. V dropped 4 bases and J dropped 4; count of bases not matched to a gene: 2. About this clonotype itself: What it recognizes is unknown.

The clonotype originates from a human donor in good health (CMV status not recorded). Some clones in this sample may be carry-over from other donors' samples. The V gene is TRBV29-1, the J gene TRBJ2-7; TRBD1 matches 9 bases. The material was cultured PBMCs, obtained from culture after CMV antigen stimulation. For the CDR3, the DNA is TGCAGCGTTGTTGGACAGGGGTACGAGCAGTACTTC. Translation gives CSVVGQGYEQYF.